The source of this T cell receptor beta chain is a study of blood T cell repertoires in COVID-19. Trimming cost V 4 bases and J 9 bases; bases outside gene matches: 15. Germline V lookup: CDR1 MNHEY, CDR2 SVGEGT. The CDR3 extends over 17 amino acids. Assay used: immunoSEQ multiplex PCR; TCRdb lists only in-frame clones, some missing. The table lists approximately 350,000 clones, about nine tenths of them singletons. Sequencing was carried out using peripheral blood. This TCR came from a woman in her forties or fifties with COVID-19, enrolled during active disease. This sequence joins TRBV6-2 or TRBV6-3 and TRBJ2-1; 10 bases agree with TRBD2. CDR3 loop: CASSSQGISGRSSEQFF. DNA for the CDR3: TGTGCCAGCAGTTCTCAAGGGATTAGCGGGAGGAGTAGTGAGCAGTTCTTC.